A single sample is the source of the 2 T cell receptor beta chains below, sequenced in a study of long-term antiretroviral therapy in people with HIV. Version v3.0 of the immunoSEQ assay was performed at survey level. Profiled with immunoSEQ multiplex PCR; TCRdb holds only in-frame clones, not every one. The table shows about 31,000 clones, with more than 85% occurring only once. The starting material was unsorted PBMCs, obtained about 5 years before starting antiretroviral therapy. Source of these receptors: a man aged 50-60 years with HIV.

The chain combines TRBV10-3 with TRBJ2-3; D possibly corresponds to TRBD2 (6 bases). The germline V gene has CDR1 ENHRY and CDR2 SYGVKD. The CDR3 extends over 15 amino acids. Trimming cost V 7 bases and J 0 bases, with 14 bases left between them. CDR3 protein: CAITQGTFSTDTQYF. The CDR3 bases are TGTGCCATCACCCAAGGGACTTTCAGCACAGATACGCAGTATTTT.

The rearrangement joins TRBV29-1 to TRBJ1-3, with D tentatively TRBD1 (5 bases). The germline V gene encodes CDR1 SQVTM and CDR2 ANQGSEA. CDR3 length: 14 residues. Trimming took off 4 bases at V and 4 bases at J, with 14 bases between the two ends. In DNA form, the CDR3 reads TGCAGCGTTGTGGGGGACCGAAGGGGAAACACCATATATTTT. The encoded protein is CSVVGDRRGNTIYF.